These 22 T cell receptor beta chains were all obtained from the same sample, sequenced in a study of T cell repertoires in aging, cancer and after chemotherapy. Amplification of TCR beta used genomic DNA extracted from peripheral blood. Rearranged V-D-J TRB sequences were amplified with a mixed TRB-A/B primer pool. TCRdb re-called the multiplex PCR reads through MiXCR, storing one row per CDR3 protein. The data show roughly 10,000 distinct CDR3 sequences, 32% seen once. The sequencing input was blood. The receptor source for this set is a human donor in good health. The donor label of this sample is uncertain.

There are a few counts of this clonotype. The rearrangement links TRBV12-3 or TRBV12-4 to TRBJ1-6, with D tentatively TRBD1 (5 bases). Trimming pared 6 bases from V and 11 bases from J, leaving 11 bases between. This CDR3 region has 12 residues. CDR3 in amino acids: CASRHLTAPLHF. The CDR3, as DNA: TGTGCCAGCAGACACTTGACAGCACCCCTCCACTTT.

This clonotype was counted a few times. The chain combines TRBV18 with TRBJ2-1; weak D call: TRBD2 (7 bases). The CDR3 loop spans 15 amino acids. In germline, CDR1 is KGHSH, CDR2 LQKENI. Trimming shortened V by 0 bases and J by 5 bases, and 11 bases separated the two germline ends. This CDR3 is CASSPPGGPDNEQFF. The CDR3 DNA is TGTGCCAGCTCACCACCGGGGGGGCCCGACAATGAGCAGTTCTTC. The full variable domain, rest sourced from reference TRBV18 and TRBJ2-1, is NAGVMQNPRHLVRRRGQEARLRCSPMKGHSHVYWYRQLPEEGLKFMVYLQKENIIDESGMPKERFSAEFPKEGPSILRIQQVVRGDSAAYFCASSPPGGPDNEQFFGPGTRLTVL.

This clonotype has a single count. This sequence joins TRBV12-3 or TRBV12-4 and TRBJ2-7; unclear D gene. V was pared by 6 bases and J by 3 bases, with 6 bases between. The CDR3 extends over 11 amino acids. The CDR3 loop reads CASSSNYEQYF. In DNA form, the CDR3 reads TGTGCCAGCAGCTCCAACTACGAGCAGTACTTC.

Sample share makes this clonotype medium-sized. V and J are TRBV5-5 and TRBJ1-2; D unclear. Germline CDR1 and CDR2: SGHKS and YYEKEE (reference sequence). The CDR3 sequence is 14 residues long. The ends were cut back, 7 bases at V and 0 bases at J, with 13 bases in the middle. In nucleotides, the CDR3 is TGTGCCAGCGGGCCCAAAACAGCTAACTATGGCTACACCTTC. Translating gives CASGPKTANYGYTF.

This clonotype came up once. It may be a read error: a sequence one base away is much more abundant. The CDR3, as DNA: TGTGCCAGCAGTCTGGAAATAGCGGGAACCAATGAGCAGTTCTTC. Translated: CASSLEIAGTNEQFF. The chain employs TRBV5-4 and TRBJ2-1, with TRBD2 identical over 8 bases. This CDR3 has 15 amino acids. Germline CDR1 reads SGHNT; CDR2 reads YYREEE (reference sequence). The V gene end was trimmed by 5 bases and the J gene end by 6 bases; junction bases not matched to a gene: 10.

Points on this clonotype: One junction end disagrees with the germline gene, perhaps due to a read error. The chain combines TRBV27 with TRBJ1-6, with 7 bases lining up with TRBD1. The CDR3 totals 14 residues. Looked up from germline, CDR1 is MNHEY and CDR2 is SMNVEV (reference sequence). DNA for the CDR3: TGTGCCAGCAGTTCCTGGAGACAGGGTGCACCCCTCGACTTT. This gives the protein CASSSWRQGAPLDF.

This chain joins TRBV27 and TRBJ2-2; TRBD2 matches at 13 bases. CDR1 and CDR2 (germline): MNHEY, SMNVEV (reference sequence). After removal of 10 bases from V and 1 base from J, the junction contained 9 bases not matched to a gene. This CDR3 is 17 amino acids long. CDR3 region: CATGLAGVFGNTGELFF. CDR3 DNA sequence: TGTGCCACCGGACTAGCGGGAGTGTTTGGGAACACCGGGGAGCTGTTTTTT.

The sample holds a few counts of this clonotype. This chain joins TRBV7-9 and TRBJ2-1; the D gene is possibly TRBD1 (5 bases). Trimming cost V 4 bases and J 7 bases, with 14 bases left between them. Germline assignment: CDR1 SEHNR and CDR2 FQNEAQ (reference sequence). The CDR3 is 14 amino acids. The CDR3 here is CASSSGHGVNEQFF. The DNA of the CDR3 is TGTGCCAGCAGCTCTGGACACGGAGTGAATGAGCAGTTCTTC.

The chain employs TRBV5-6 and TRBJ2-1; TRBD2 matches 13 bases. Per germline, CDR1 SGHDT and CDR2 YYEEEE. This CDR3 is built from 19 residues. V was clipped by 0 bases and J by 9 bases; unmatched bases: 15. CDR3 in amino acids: CASSLEGPQLAGGLSEQFF. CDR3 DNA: TGTGCCAGCAGCTTGGAAGGGCCCCAACTAGCGGGAGGGCTGAGTGAGCAGTTCTTC.

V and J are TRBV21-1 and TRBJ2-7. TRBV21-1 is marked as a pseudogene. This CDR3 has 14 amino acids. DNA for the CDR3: TGTGCCAGCGCAGGTAGGCGGTGCTCCTACGAGCAGTACTTC. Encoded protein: CASAGRRCSYEQYF.

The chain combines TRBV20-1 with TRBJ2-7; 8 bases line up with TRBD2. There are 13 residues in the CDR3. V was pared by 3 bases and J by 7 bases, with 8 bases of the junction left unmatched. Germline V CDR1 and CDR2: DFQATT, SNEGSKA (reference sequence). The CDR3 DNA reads TGCAGTGCTAGCGGGGGGGCCTGGAGTGAGCAGTACTTC. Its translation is CSASGGAWSEQYF.

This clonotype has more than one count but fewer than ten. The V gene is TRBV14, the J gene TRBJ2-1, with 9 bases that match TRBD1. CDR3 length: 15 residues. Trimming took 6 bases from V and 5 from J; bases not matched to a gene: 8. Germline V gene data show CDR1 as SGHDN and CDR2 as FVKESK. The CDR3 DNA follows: TGTGCCAGCAGACGGACAGGGGCTCTGGACAATGAGCAGTTCTTC. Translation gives CASRRTGALDNEQFF.

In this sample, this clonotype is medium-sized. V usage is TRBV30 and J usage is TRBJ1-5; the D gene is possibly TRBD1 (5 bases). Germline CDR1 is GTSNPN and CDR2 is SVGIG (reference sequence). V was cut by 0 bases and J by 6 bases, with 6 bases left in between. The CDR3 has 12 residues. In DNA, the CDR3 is TGTGCCTGGAGTGTGGGGGGTCAGCCCCAGCATTTT. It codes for CAWSVGGQPQHF.

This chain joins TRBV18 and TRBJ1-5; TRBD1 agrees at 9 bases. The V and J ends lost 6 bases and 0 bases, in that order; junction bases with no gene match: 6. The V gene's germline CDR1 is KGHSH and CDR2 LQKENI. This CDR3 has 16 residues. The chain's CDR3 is CASSLLDRGSNQPQHF. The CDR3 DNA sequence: TGTGCCAGCTCGCTACTGGACAGGGGTAGCAATCAGCCCCAGCATTTT.

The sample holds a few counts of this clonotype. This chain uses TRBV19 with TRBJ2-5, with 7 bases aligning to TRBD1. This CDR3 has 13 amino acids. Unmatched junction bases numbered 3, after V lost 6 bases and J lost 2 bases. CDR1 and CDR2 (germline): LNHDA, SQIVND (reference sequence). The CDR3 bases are TGTGCCAGTAGGTTGGACAGGCAAGAGACCCAGTACTTC. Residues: CASRLDRQETQYF.

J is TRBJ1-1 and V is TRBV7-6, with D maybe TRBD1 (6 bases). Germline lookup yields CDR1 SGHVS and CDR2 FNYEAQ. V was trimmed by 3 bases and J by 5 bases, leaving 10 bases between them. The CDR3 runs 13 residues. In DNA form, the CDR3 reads TGTGCCAGCAGCTTGGGGGCGGGGACTGAAGCTTTCTTT. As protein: CASSLGAGTEAFF.

This CDR3 is CASRGPWELDGYTF. CDR3 nucleotide sequence: TGTGCCAGCAGGGGCCCGTGGGAACTAGATGGCTACACCTTC. This chain connects TRBV6-5 to TRBJ1-2; D is ambiguous. The germline V and J ends were trimmed by 6 bases and 6 bases, with 17 bases remaining between them. Per germline, CDR1 MNHEY and CDR2 SVGAGI. CDR3 size: 14 residues.

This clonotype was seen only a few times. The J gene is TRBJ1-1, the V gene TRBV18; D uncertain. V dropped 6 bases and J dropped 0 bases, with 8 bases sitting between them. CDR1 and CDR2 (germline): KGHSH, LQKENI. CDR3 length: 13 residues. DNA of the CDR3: TGTGCCAGCTCCCCTACTTTGAACACTGAAGCTTTCTTT. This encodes CASSPTLNTEAFF.

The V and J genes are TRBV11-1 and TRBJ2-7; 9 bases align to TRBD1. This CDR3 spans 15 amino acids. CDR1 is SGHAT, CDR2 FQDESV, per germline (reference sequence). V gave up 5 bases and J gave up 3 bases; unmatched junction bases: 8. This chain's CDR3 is CASSTRQGGYYEQYF. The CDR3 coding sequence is TGTGCCAGCAGCACCCGACAGGGGGGTTACTACGAGCAGTACTTC.

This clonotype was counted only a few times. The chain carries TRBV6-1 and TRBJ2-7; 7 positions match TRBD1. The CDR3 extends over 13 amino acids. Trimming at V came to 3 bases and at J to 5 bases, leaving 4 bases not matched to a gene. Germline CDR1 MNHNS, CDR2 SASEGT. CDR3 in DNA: TGTGCCAGCAGTGAGCGTACAGGGGACGAGCAGTACTTC. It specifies CASSERTGDEQYF.

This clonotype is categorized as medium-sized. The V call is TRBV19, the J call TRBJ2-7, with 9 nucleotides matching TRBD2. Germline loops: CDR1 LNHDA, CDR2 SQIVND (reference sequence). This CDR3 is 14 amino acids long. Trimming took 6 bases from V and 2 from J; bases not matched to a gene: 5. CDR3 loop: CASRLAGTTYEQYF. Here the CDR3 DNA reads TGTGCCAGTAGGCTAGCGGGGACGACCTACGAGCAGTACTTC.

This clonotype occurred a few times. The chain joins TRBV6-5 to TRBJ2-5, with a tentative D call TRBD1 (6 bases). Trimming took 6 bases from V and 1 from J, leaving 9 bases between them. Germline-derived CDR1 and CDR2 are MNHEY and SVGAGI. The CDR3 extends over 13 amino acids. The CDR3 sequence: CASREDSQETQYF. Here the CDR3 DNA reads TGTGCCAGCAGAGAGGACAGCCAAGAGACCCAGTACTTC.